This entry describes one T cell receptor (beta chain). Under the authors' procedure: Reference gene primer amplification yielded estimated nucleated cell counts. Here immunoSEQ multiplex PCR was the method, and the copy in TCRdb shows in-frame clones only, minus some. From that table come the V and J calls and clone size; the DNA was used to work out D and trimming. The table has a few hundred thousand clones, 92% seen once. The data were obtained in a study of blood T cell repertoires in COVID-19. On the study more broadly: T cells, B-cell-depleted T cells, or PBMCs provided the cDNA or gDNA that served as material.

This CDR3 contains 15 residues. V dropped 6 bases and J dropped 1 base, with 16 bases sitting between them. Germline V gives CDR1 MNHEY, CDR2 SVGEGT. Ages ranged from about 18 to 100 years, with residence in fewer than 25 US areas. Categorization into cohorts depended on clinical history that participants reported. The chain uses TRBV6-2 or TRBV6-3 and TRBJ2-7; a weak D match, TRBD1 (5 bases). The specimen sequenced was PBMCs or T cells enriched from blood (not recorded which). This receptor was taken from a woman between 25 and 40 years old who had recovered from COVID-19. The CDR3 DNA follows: TGTGCCAGCAGCCGCAGGGTACAAGGATCCTACGAGCAGTACTTC. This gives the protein CASSRRVQGSYEQYF.